This entry describes one T cell receptor (beta chain). Some clones are missing from TCRdb's copy, which holds only in-frame ones; the method was immunoSEQ multiplex PCR. The table has under 95,000 clones, more than 85% seen once; the top ten hold around 0.9%. The data derive from a study of control samples from healthy donors and cancer patients. Trimming removed 3 bases from V and 7 bases from J; junction bases left unmatched: 11. Germline CDR1 is MNHNS and CDR2 is SASEGT. The CDR3 covers 15 residues. Sequenced material: blood. The rearrangement links TRBV6-1 to TRBJ1-2, with TRBD1 matching 7 bases. The TCR sequence derives from a woman aged 25-40 years in good health. The CDR3 loop reads CASSEGTELVGGYTF. The CDR3 DNA follows: TGTGCCAGCAGTGAGGGGACAGAGCTCGTAGGTGGCTACACCTTC.